This T cell receptor beta chain was obtained from a study of T cells in Graves' hyperthyroidism and ophthalmopathy. Using RNA transcripts as the source, TCR beta CDR3 regions were amplified. The TCR CDR3 was amplified in a first-round RT-PCR using the HTBI primer set. Each CDR3 protein gets one entry after TCRdb re-called the multiplex PCR reads with MiXCR. The table shows under 550,000 distinct CDR3 sequences, with roughly an eighth occurring only once. Germline V gene lookup returns CDR1 SEHNR and CDR2 FQNEAQ (reference sequence). This CDR3 spans 20 amino acids. V shed 3 bases, J shed 0 bases, and the junction held 14 bases outside the gene matches.

This TCR came from a woman between 18 and 29 years old with Graves' hyperthyroidism. The chain carries TRBV7-9 and TRBJ2-4, with 10 bases lining up with TRBD2. Sequenced material: blood. Here the CDR3 DNA reads TGTGCCAGCAGCTTGGGGGGTCTAGCGGGAGCCCTGACAGCCAAAAACATTCAGTACTTC. Translation gives CASSLGGLAGALTAKNIQYF.